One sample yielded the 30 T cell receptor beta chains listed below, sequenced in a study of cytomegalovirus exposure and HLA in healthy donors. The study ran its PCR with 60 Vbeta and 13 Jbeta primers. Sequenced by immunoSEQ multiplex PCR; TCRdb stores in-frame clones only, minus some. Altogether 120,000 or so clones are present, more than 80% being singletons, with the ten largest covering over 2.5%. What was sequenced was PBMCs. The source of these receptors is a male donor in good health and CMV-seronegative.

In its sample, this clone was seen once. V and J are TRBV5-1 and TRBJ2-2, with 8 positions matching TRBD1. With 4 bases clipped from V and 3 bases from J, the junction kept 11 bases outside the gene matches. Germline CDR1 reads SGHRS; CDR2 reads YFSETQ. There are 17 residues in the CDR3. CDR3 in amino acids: CASSPGQGARHTGELFF. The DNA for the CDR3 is TGCGCCAGCAGCCCCGGGCAGGGGGCGCGACACACCGGGGAGCTGTTTTTT.

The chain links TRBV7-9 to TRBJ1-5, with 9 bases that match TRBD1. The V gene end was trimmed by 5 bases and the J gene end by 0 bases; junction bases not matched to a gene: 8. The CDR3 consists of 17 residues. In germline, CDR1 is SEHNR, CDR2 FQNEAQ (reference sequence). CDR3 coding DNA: TGTGCCAGCAGCGCCTGGACAGGGGCACCTAGCAATCAGCCCCAGCATTTT. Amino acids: CASSAWTGAPSNQPQHF.

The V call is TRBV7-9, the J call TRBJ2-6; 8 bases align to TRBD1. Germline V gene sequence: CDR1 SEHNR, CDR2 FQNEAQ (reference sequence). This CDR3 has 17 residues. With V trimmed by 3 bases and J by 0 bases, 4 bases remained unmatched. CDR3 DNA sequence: TGTGCCAGCAGCTTGGGGACAGGTTTCTCTGGGGCCAACGTCCTGACTTTC. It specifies CASSLGTGFSGANVLTF.

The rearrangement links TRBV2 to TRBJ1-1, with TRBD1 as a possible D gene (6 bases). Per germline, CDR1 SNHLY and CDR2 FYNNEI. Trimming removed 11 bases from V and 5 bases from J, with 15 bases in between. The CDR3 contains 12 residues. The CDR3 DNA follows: TGTGCCGGGAATCGACAGGAGACTGAAGCTTTCTTT. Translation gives CAGNRQETEAFF.

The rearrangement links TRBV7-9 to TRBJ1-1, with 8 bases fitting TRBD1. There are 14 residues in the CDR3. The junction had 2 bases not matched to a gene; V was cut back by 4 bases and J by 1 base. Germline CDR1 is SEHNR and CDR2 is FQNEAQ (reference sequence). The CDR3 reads CASSWGTGNTEAFF. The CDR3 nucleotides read TGTGCCAGCAGCTGGGGGACAGGGAACACTGAAGCTTTCTTT.

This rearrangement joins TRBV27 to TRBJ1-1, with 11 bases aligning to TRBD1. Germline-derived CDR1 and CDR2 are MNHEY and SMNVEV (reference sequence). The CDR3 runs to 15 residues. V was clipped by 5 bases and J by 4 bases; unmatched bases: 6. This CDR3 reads CASSLAGTGGTEAFF. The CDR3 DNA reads TGTGCCAGCAGTCTCGCCGGGACAGGGGGCACTGAAGCTTTCTTT.

The CDR3 region has the DNA TGCGCCAGCAGCCAAGACAGGCCATCCTACAATGAGCAGTTCTTC. Translation: CASSQDRPSYNEQFF. V gene TRBV4-3 combines with J gene TRBJ2-1; no clear D gene. Trimming took off 0 bases at V and 1 base at J, with 7 bases between the two ends. Per the germline V gene, CDR1 is LGHNA and CDR2 is YSLEER. The CDR3 loop spans 15 amino acids.

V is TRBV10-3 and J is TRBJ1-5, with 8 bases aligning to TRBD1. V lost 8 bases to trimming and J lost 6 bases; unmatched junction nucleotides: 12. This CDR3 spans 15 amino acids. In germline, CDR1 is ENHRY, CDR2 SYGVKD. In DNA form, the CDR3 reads TGTGCCATCGGCAAACAGGGGGATGTGATTCAGCCCCAGCATTTT. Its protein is CAIGKQGDVIQPQHF.

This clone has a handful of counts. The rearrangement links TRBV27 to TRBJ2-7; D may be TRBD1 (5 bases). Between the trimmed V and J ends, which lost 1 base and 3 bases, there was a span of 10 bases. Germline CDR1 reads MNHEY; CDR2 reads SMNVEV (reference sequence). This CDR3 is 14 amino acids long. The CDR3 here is CASSLWGAGYEQYF. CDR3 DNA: TGTGCCAGCAGTTTATGGGGCGCAGGCTACGAGCAGTACTTC.

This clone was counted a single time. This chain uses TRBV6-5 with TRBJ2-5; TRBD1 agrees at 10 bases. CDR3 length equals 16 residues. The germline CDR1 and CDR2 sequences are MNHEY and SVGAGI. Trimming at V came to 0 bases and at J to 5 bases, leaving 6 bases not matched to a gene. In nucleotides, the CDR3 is TGTGCCAGCAGTTACTCGGGACAGGGGTTAGGCGAGACCCAGTACTTC. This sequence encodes CASSYSGQGLGETQYF.

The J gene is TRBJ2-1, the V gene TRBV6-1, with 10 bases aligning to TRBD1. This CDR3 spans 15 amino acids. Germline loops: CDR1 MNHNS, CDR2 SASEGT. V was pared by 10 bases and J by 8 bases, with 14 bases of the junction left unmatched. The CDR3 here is CATPRGDRGGDEQFF. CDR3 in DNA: TGTGCCACCCCTCGCGGGGACAGGGGAGGAGATGAGCAGTTCTTC.

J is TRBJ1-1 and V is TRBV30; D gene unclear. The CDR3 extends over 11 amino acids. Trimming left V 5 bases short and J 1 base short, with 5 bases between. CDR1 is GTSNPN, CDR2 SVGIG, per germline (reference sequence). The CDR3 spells CAWGGNTEAFF. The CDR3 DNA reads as TGTGCCTGGGGCGGGAACACTGAAGCTTTCTTT.

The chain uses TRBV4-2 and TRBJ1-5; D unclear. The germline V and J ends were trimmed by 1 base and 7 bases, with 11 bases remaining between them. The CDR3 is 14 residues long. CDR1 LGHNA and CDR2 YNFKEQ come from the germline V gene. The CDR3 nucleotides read TGTGCCAGCAGCCAAGCAGGAAGTGGGCAGCCCCAGCATTTT. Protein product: CASSQAGSGQPQHF.

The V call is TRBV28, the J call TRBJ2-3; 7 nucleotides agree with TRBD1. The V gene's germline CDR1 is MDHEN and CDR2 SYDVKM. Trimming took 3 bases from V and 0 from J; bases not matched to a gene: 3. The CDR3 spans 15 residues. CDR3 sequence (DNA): TGTGCCAGCAGTTTCGGACAGGTTAGCACAGATACGCAGTATTTT. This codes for CASSFGQVSTDTQYF.

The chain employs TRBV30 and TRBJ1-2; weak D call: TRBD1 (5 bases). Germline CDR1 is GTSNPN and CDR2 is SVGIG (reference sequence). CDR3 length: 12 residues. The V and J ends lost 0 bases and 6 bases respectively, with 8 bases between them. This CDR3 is CAWSVLRDGYTF. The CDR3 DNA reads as TGTGCCTGGAGTGTACTCAGGGATGGCTACACCTTC. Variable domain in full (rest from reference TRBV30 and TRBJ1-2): SQTIHQWPATLVQPVGSPLSLECTVEGTSNPNLYWYRQAAGRGLQLLFYSVGIGQISSEVPQNLSASRPQDRQFILSSKKLLLSDSGFYLCAWSVLRDGYTFGSGTRLTVV.

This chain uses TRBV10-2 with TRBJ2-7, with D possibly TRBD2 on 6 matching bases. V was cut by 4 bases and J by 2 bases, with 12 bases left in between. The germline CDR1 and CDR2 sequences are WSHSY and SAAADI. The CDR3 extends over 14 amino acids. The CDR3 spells CASSGGTGTYEQYF. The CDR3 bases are TGCGCCAGCAGTGGGGGGACTGGAACCTACGAGCAGTACTTC.

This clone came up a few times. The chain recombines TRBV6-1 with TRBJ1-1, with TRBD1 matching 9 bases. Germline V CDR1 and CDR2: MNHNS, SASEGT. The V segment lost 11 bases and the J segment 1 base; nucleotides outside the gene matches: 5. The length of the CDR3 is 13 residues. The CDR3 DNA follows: TGTGCCGCCCGACAGGGGGAGAACACTGAAGCTTTCTTT. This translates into CAARQGENTEAFF.

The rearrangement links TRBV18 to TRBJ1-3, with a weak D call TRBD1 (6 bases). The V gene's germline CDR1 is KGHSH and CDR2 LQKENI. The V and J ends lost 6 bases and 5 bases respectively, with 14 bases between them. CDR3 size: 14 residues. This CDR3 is CASSPTGLRNTIYF. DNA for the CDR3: TGTGCCAGCTCGCCAACAGGGCTCCGAAACACCATATATTTT.

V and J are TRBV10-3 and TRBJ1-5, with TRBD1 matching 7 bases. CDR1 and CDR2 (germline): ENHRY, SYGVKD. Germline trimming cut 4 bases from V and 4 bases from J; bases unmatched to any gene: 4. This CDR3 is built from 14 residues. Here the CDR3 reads CAISGTGGNQPQHF. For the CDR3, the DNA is TGTGCCATCAGTGGGACAGGAGGGAATCAGCCCCAGCATTTT.

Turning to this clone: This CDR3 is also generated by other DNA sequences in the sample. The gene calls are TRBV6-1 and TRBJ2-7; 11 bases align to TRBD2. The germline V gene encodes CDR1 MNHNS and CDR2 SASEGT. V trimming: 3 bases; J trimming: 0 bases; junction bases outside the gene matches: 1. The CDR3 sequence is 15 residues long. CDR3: CASSEGTSGSYEQYF. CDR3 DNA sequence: TGTGCCAGCAGTGAGGGGACTAGCGGCTCCTACGAGCAGTACTTC.

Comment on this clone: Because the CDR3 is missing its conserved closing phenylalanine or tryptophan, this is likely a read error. Here the CDR3 DNA reads TGCGCCAGCAGCCTTCGGACAGGAGCTAACTATGGCTACACCCTC. It codes for CASSLRTGANYGYTL. The genes are TRBV5-1 and TRBJ1-2, with 7 bases that match TRBD1. V lost 4 bases and J lost 0; bases outside the gene matches: 6. Germline V gene sequence: CDR1 SGHRS, CDR2 YFSETQ. This CDR3 region has 15 residues.

The CDR3 DNA follows: TGTGCCAGCAGCGTGACAGGGGCCTCCTACGAGCAGTACTTC. Its protein is CASSVTGASYEQYF. The chain couples TRBV9 to TRBJ2-7; 8 bases are a match to TRBD1. Germline CDR1 SGDLS, CDR2 YYNGEE. The CDR3 totals 14 residues. Unmatched junction bases numbered 1, after V lost 2 bases and J lost 0 bases.

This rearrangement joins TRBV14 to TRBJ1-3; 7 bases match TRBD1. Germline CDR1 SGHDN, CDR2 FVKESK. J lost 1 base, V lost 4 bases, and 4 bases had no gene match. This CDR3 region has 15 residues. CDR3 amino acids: CASSPGTVSGNTIYF. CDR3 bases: TGTGCCAGCAGCCCCGGGACAGTATCTGGAAACACCATATATTTT.

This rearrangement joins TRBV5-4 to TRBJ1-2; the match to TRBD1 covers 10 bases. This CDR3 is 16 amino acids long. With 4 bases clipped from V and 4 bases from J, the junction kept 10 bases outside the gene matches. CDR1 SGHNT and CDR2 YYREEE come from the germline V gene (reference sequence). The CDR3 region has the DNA TGTGCCAGCAGCCAAGACGGGACAGGGGCATTCTATGGCTACACCTTC. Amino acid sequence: CASSQDGTGAFYGYTF. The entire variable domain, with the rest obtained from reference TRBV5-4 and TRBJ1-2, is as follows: ETGVTQSPTHLIKTRGQQVTLRCSSQSGHNTVSWYQQALGQGPQFIFQYYREEENGRGNFPPRFSGLQFPNYSSELNVNALELDDSALYLCASSQDGTGAFYGYTFGSGTRLTVV.

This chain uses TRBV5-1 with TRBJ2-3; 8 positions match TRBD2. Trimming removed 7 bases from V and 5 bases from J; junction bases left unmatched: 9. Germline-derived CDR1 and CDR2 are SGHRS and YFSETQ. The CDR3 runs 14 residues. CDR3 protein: CASGSGVARDTQYF. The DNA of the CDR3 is TGCGCCAGCGGTAGCGGGGTCGCACGAGATACGCAGTATTTT. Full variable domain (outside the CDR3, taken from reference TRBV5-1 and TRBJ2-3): KAGVTQTPRYLIKTRGQQVTLSCSPISGHRSVSWYQQTPGQGLQFLFEYFSETQRNKGNFPGRFSGRQFSNSRSEMNVSTLELGDSALYLCASGSGVARDTQYFGPGTRLTVL.

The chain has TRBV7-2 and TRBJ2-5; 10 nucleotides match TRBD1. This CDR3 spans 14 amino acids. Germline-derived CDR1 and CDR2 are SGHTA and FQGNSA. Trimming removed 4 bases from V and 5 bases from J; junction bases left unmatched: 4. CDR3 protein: CASSYDRGHETQYF. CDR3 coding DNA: TGTGCCAGCAGCTACGACAGGGGGCACGAGACCCAGTACTTC.

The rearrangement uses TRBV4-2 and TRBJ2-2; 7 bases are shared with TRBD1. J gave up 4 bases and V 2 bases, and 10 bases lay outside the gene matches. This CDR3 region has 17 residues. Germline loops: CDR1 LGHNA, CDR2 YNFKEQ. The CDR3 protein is CASSQSEGGATTGELFF. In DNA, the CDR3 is TGTGCCAGCAGCCAAAGTGAAGGGGGCGCAACCACCGGGGAGCTGTTTTTT.

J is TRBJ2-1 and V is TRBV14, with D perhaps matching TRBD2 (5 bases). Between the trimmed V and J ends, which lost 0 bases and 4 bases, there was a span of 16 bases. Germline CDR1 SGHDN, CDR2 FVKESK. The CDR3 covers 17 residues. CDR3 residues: CASSQDRGSRPYNEQFF. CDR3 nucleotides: TGTGCCAGCAGCCAAGATCGGGGTAGCCGACCATACAATGAGCAGTTCTTC.

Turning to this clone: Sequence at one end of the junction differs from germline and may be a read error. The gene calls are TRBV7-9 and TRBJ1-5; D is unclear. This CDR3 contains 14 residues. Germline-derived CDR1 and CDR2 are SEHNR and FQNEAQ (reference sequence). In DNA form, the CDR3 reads TGTTCCAGCAGCTTAGACGGAGACAATCAGCCCCAGCATTTT. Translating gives CSSSLDGDNQPQHF.

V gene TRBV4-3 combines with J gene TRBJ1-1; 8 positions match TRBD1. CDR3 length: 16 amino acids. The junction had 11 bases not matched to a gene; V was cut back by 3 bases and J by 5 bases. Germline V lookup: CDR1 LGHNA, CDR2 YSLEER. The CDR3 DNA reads TGCGCCAGCAGCCATCTGAGACAGGGGACCGGGACTGAAGCTTTCTTT. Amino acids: CASSHLRQGTGTEAFF.